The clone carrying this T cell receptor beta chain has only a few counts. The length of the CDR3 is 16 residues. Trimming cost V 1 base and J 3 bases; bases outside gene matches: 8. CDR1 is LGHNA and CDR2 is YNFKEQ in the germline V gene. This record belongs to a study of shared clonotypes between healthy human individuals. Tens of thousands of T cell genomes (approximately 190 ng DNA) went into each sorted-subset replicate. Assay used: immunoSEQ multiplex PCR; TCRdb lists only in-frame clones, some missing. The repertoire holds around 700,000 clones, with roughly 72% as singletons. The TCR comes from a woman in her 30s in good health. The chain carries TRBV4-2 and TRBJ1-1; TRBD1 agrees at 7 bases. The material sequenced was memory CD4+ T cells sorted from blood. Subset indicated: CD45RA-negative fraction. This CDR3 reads CASSQVSGQDYTEAFF. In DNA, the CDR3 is TGTGCCAGCAGCCAAGTATCTGGACAGGATTACACTGAAGCTTTCTTT.